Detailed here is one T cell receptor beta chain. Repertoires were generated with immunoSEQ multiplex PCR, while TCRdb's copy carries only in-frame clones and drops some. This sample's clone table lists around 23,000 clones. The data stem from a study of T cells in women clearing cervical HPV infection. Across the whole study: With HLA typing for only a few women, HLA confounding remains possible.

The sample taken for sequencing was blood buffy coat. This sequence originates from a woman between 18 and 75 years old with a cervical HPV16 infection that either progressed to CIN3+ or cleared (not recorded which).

CDR3 DNA (partial): TGTGCCAGCAGCTTCTCGACAGGGGGAAACACC. It translates to CASSFSTGGNT. The whole CDR3 protein is CASSFSTGGNTIYF. The chain has TRBV7-9 and TRBJ1-3, with 7 bases fitting TRBD1. The read comes to an end 3 residues before the CDR3 does, leaving the germline J gene to fill in the end. This CDR3 has 14 amino acids. With V trimmed by 3 bases and J by 4 bases, 3 bases remained unmatched. CDR1 and CDR2 (germline): SEHNR, FQNEAQ (reference sequence). The full variable domain, with the rest looked up from reference TRBV7-9 and TRBJ1-3, is DTGVSQNPRHKITKRGQNVTFRCDPISEHNRLYWYRQTLGQGPEFLTYFQNEAQLEKSRLLSDRFSAERPKGSFSTLEIQRTEQGDSAMYLCASSFSTGGNTIYFGEGSWLTVV.